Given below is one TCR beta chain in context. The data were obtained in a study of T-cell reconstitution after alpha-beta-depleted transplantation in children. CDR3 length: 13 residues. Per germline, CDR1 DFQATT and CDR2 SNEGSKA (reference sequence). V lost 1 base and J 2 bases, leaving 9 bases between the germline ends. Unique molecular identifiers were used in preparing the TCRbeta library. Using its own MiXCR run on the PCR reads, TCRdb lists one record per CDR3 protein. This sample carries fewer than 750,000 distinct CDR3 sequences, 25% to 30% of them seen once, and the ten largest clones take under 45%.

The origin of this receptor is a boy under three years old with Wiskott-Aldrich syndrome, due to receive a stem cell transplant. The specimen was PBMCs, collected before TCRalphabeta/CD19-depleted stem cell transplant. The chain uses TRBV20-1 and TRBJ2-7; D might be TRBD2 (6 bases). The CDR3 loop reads CSARAGVAYEQYF. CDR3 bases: TGCAGTGCTAGAGCGGGAGTGGCCTACGAGCAGTACTTC.